The rows below give T cell receptor beta chains drawn from one sample of a study of blood T cell repertoires in COVID-19. Assay used: immunoSEQ multiplex PCR; TCRdb lists only in-frame clones, some missing. The sample holds some 200,000 clones, around 80% seen once. Sequencing used peripheral blood. These receptors came from a woman aged 40-49 years who had recovered from COVID-19. Both conserved end residues are part of each CDR3. The D gene is left open where the match is weak. Where a row states a size, it is once, few, many or the class of an expanded clone; other rows omit it.

v_call: TRBV27
j_call: TRBJ1-1
d_call: TRBD1
clone_size: NA
cdr3_aa: CASSRQGGNTEAFF
cdr3_nt: TGTGCCAGCAGCCGACAGGGGGGAAACACTGAAGCTTTCTTT

v_call: TRBV7-9
j_call: TRBJ2-3
d_call: TRBD1
clone_size: NA
cdr3_aa: CASSLDRDRQYF
cdr3_nt: TGTGCCAGCAGCTTAGACCGGGACAGGCAGTATTTT

v_call: TRBV2
j_call: TRBJ2-1
d_call: NA
clone_size: NA
cdr3_aa: CASSYGGGALDEQFF
cdr3_nt: TGTGCCAGCAGTTATGGAGGGGGGGCCTTGGATGAGCAGTTCTTC

v_call: TRBV7-2
j_call: TRBJ2-2
d_call: TRBD1
clone_size: NA
cdr3_aa: CASSWTGDTGELFF
cdr3_nt: TGTGCCAGCAGTTGGACAGGGGACACCGGGGAGCTGTTTTTT

v_call: TRBV6-5
j_call: TRBJ1-4
d_call: NA
clone_size: NA
cdr3_aa: CASTAGDRDEKLFF
cdr3_nt: TGTGCCAGCACCGCCGGAGATCGAGATGAAAAACTGTTTTTT

v_call: TRBV11-3
j_call: TRBJ1-1
d_call: NA
clone_size: NA
cdr3_aa: CASSNLNTEAFF
cdr3_nt: TGTGCCAGCAGCAATTTAAACACTGAAGCTTTCTTT

v_call: TRBV27
j_call: TRBJ1-2
d_call: NA
clone_size: NA
cdr3_aa: CASSFIYGGTSNYGYTF
cdr3_nt: TGTGCCAGCAGTTTTATATATGGGGGCACCTCGAACTATGGCTACACCTTC

v_call: TRBV28
j_call: TRBJ1-2
d_call: TRBD1
clone_size: NA
cdr3_aa: CASSLWGQGAFYGYTF
cdr3_nt: TGTGCCAGCAGTTTATGGGGACAGGGGGCTTTCTATGGCTACACCTTC

v_call: TRBV18
j_call: TRBJ2-1
d_call: TRBD1
clone_size: NA
cdr3_aa: CASSPEGQVDEQFF
cdr3_nt: TGTGCCAGCTCACCTGAGGGACAGGTAGATGAGCAGTTCTTC

v_call: TRBV12-5
j_call: TRBJ2-3
d_call: NA
clone_size: NA
cdr3_aa: CASGLSSTDTQYF
cdr3_nt: TGTGCTAGTGGTTTGTCTAGCACAGATACGCAGTATTTT

v_call: TRBV6-5
j_call: TRBJ2-3
d_call: NA
clone_size: NA
cdr3_aa: CASRPPGADTQYF
cdr3_nt: TGTGCCAGCAGGCCCCCGGGGGCAGATACGCAGTATTTT

v_call: TRBV5-3
j_call: TRBJ2-4
d_call: TRBD2
clone_size: NA
cdr3_aa: CARSPTLAGGPPDKNIQYF
cdr3_nt: TGTGCCAGAAGCCCGACACTAGCGGGGGGGCCCCCTGACAAAAACATTCAGTACTTC

v_call: TRBV7-2
j_call: TRBJ1-1
d_call: TRBD1
clone_size: NA
cdr3_aa: CASSPRPGQGNTEAFF
cdr3_nt: TGTGCCAGCAGCCCCCGACCGGGACAGGGAAACACTGAAGCTTTCTTT

v_call: TRBV2
j_call: TRBJ2-7
d_call: TRBD2
clone_size: NA
cdr3_aa: CASHLGLAGYEQYF
cdr3_nt: TGTGCCAGCCACCTTGGACTAGCGGGATACGAGCAGTACTTC

v_call: TRBV7-8
j_call: TRBJ2-7
d_call: NA
clone_size: few
cdr3_aa: CASSLDPGGSYEQYF
cdr3_nt: TGTGCCAGCAGCTTAGATCCAGGCGGGTCCTACGAGCAGTACTTC

v_call: TRBV13
j_call: TRBJ2-1
d_call: TRBD1
clone_size: NA
cdr3_aa: CASSPRQGSSYNEQFF
cdr3_nt: TGTGCCAGCAGCCCTCGACAGGGGAGCTCCTACAATGAGCAGTTCTTC

v_call: TRBV27
j_call: TRBJ2-3
d_call: TRBD2
clone_size: few
cdr3_aa: CASSLRTSGGAWTQYF
cdr3_nt: TGTGCCAGCAGTTTACGGACTAGCGGGGGGGCGTGGACGCAGTATTTT

v_call: TRBV29-1
j_call: TRBJ1-2
d_call: TRBD1
clone_size: NA
cdr3_aa: CSVGQGVYGYTF
cdr3_nt: TGCAGCGTCGGACAGGGGGTGTATGGCTACACCTTC

v_call: TRBV3-1/TRBV3-2
j_call: TRBJ2-1
d_call: NA
clone_size: once
cdr3_aa: CASSLSTFRGSSYNEQFF
cdr3_nt: TGTGCCAGCAGCCTATCGACATTCCGGGGGAGCTCCTACAATGAGCAGTTCTTC

v_call: TRBV9
j_call: TRBJ2-2
d_call: NA
clone_size: NA
cdr3_aa: CASSVTAVSSVTGELFF
cdr3_nt: TGTGCCAGCAGCGTAACGGCGGTGAGCAGCGTCACCGGGGAGCTGTTTTTT

v_call: TRBV7-2
j_call: TRBJ1-2
d_call: NA
clone_size: NA
cdr3_aa: CASSLDGVNYGYTF
cdr3_nt: TGTGCCAGCAGCTTAGACGGGGTAAACTATGGCTACACCTTC

v_call: TRBV7-9
j_call: TRBJ1-1
d_call: NA
clone_size: once
cdr3_aa: CASSYGTSDTEAFF
cdr3_nt: TGTGCCAGCAGCTACGGGACATCCGACACTGAAGCTTTCTTT

v_call: TRBV4-3
j_call: TRBJ1-4
d_call: TRBD1
clone_size: NA
cdr3_aa: CASSQEQGRYEKLFF
cdr3_nt: TGCGCCAGCAGCCAAGAACAGGGGCGGTATGAAAAACTGTTTTTT

v_call: TRBV7-2
j_call: TRBJ1-5
d_call: NA
clone_size: NA
cdr3_aa: CASSLGYNFGNQPQHF
cdr3_nt: TGTGCCAGCAGCTTAGGTTACAATTTTGGCAATCAGCCCCAGCATTTT

v_call: TRBV19
j_call: TRBJ2-1
d_call: NA
clone_size: NA
cdr3_aa: CASSSQGLSNEQFF
cdr3_nt: TGTGCCAGTAGTAGCCAGGGTCTGAGCAATGAGCAGTTCTTC

v_call: TRBV5-6
j_call: TRBJ2-5
d_call: NA
clone_size: NA
cdr3_aa: CASTPIAGETQYF
cdr3_nt: TGTGCCAGCACTCCCATCGCGGGAGAGACCCAGTACTTC

v_call: TRBV3-1/TRBV3-2
j_call: TRBJ2-5
d_call: NA
clone_size: NA
cdr3_aa: CASSHILEPGETQYF
cdr3_nt: TGTGCCAGCAGCCATATACTCGAACCAGGAGAGACCCAGTACTTC

v_call: TRBV18
j_call: TRBJ2-2
d_call: NA
clone_size: NA
cdr3_aa: CASSPFPPGTGELFF
cdr3_nt: TGTGCCAGCTCACCATTCCCACCGGGGACCGGGGAGCTGTTTTTT

v_call: TRBV6-5
j_call: TRBJ2-7
d_call: TRBD1
clone_size: NA
cdr3_aa: CASNTGGDGYEQYF
cdr3_nt: TGTGCCAGCAACACAGGGGGCGATGGCTACGAGCAGTACTTC

v_call: TRBV5-1
j_call: TRBJ2-5
d_call: TRBD2
clone_size: NA
cdr3_aa: CASSRTSGGGQETQYF
cdr3_nt: TGCGCCAGCAGCAGGACTAGCGGGGGTGGCCAAGAGACCCAGTACTTC

v_call: TRBV10-1
j_call: TRBJ1-3
d_call: NA
clone_size: few
cdr3_aa: CASSDPGNTIYF
cdr3_nt: TGCGCCAGCAGTGATCCGGGAAACACCATATATTTT

v_call: TRBV4-1
j_call: TRBJ2-3
d_call: TRBD2
clone_size: NA
cdr3_aa: CASSQELSGEADTQYF
cdr3_nt: TGCGCCAGCAGCCAAGAGCTTAGCGGGGAGGCAGATACGCAGTATTTT

v_call: TRBV15
j_call: TRBJ2-7
d_call: NA
clone_size: once
cdr3_aa: CATSRDLSLGGSYEQYF
cdr3_nt: TGTGCCACCAGCAGAGATTTATCGCTTGGCGGATCCTACGAGCAGTACTTC

v_call: TRBV4-3
j_call: TRBJ2-5
d_call: TRBD2
clone_size: NA
cdr3_aa: CASSQAFQTSGKETQYF
cdr3_nt: TGCGCCAGCAGCCAAGCGTTCCAAACTAGCGGAAAAGAGACCCAGTACTTC

v_call: TRBV7-9
j_call: TRBJ1-1
d_call: NA
clone_size: NA
cdr3_aa: CASSLVTGDTEAFF
cdr3_nt: TGTGCCAGCAGCTTAGTTACGGGGGACACTGAAGCTTTCTTT

v_call: TRBV19
j_call: TRBJ1-1
d_call: TRBD1
clone_size: NA
cdr3_aa: CASSVRGRKAFF
cdr3_nt: TGTGCCAGTAGTGTCAGGGGGCGTAAAGCTTTCTTT

v_call: TRBV2
j_call: TRBJ2-1
d_call: TRBD2
clone_size: NA
cdr3_aa: CASTGTSGGNEQFF
cdr3_nt: TGTGCCAGCACCGGGACTAGCGGGGGAAATGAGCAGTTCTTC

v_call: TRBV2
j_call: TRBJ2-2
d_call: TRBD2
clone_size: NA
cdr3_aa: CAAGTSGNTGELFF
cdr3_nt: TGTGCCGCCGGGACTAGCGGGAACACCGGGGAGCTGTTTTTT

v_call: TRBV3-1/TRBV3-2
j_call: TRBJ1-1
d_call: NA
clone_size: NA
cdr3_aa: CASSQQGGGNTEAFF
cdr3_nt: TGTGCCAGCAGCCAGCAGGGAGGGGGAAACACTGAAGCTTTCTTT

v_call: TRBV7-9
j_call: TRBJ2-1
d_call: NA
clone_size: NA
cdr3_aa: CASSISPPLRAYNEQFF
cdr3_nt: TGTGCCAGCAGCATATCCCCCCCGTTGAGGGCGTACAATGAGCAGTTCTTC

v_call: TRBV28
j_call: TRBJ2-5
d_call: TRBD1
clone_size: few
cdr3_aa: CASSLGQGFQYF
cdr3_nt: TGTGCCAGCAGTTTAGGACAGGGATTCCAGTACTTC

v_call: TRBV28
j_call: TRBJ1-2
d_call: NA
clone_size: once
cdr3_aa: CASSLWVATSGYTF
cdr3_nt: TGTGCCAGCAGTTTATGGGTTGCAACTTCTGGCTACACCTTC

v_call: TRBV6-5
j_call: TRBJ2-7
d_call: NA
clone_size: few
cdr3_aa: CASSYYQSYEQYF
cdr3_nt: TGTGCCAGCAGTTACTACCAGTCCTACGAGCAGTACTTC

v_call: TRBV18
j_call: TRBJ2-1
d_call: TRBD2
clone_size: NA
cdr3_aa: CASSPTGGPNEQFF
cdr3_nt: TGTGCCAGCTCACCAACGGGGGGGCCCAATGAGCAGTTCTTC

v_call: TRBV10-2
j_call: TRBJ2-7
d_call: TRBD1
clone_size: NA
cdr3_aa: CASSPTGISYEQYF
cdr3_nt: TGCGCCAGCAGTCCGACAGGGATTTCCTACGAGCAGTACTTC

v_call: TRBV2
j_call: TRBJ2-5
d_call: NA
clone_size: NA
cdr3_aa: CASSGGQEETQYF
cdr3_nt: TGTGCCAGCAGCGGCGGACAAGAAGAGACCCAGTACTTC

v_call: TRBV13
j_call: TRBJ2-7
d_call: NA
clone_size: NA
cdr3_aa: CASSLRQVGEQYF
cdr3_nt: TGTGCCAGCAGCTTAAGGCAGGTGGGCGAGCAGTACTTC